This T cell receptor beta chain was captured in a study of T cell responses to AZD1222 COVID-19 vaccine. Trimming removed 3 bases from V and 4 bases from J; junction bases left unmatched: 8. Germline V gives CDR1 SGHDT, CDR2 YYEEEE. This CDR3 has 15 amino acids. Sequencing used immunoSEQ multiplex PCR; TCRdb keeps in-frame clones, though not all of them. The table shows 110,000 to 150,000 clones, with roughly 93% occurring only once. The rearrangement links TRBV5-6 to TRBJ2-3, with TRBD2 matching over 7 bases. This receptor was obtained from an adult in good health. The sequences come from peripheral blood, collected on day 0 of AZD1222 vaccination. Here the CDR3 reads CASSSLAGVADTQYF. CDR3 in DNA: TGTGCCAGCAGCTCCTTGGCGGGAGTGGCAGATACGCAGTATTTT.